Shown below are 27 T cell receptor beta chains from a single sample sequenced in a study of response to subunit inactivated influenza vaccine. TCRdb recomputed calls from the RT-PCR reads with MiXCR, one row per CDR3 protein. The sample lists 500,000 to 600,000 distinct CDR3 sequences; roughly 12% were seen once. A further study also used this sample, focusing on T cells expressing NK-cell markers. That work adds: The authors generated TCR beta cDNA through 5'RACE template switching with UMIs.

Specimen: PBMCs from blood, collected on the day of vaccination. The receptors here all came from a man aged 50 to 59 who received an inactivated influenza vaccine.

The chain links TRBV27 to TRBJ2-4; 8 bases align to TRBD1. Germline V gene sequence: CDR1 MNHEY, CDR2 SMNVEV (reference sequence). The V and J ends lost 5 bases and 10 bases, in that order; junction bases with no gene match: 10. The CDR3 sequence is 14 residues long. The CDR3 region has the DNA TGTGCCAGCAGTAGAACCGGGACAGGTTGGATTCAGTACTTC. Its translation is CASSRTGTGWIQYF.

This clonotype has only a few counts. V and J are TRBV4-3 and TRBJ1-1; D unclear. Trimming pared 0 bases from V and 11 bases from J, leaving 19 bases between. Germline assignment: CDR1 LGHNA and CDR2 YSLEER. The CDR3 is 15 amino acids. Here the CDR3 DNA reads TGCGCCAGCAGCCAAGAAGGTGGACCTTCCTTCCAGGCTTTCTTT. Amino acid sequence: CASSQEGGPSFQAFF.

This clonotype came up a few times. V gene TRBV5-1 combines with J gene TRBJ1-1, with a weak D call TRBD1 (5 bases). The CDR3 contains 14 residues. The V gene's germline CDR1 is SGHRS and CDR2 YFSETQ. V shed 6 bases and J shed 0 bases, with 12 bases lying between them. For the CDR3, the DNA is TGCGCCAGCAACTTAGGGGCGTTGAACACTGAAGCTTTCTTT. It encodes CASNLGALNTEAFF.

The gene calls are TRBV9 and TRBJ2-1; D not resolved. Germline V gene sequence: CDR1 SGDLS, CDR2 YYNGEE. The CDR3 is made up of 15 amino acids. Trimming took 0 bases from V and 3 from J, leaving 10 bases between them. Here the CDR3 reads CASSVEGSIYNEQFF. In nucleotides, the CDR3 is TGTGCCAGCAGCGTAGAAGGTTCTATCTACAATGAGCAGTTCTTC.

The chain employs TRBV24-1 and TRBJ2-1, with D perhaps given as TRBD1 or TRBD2 (5 bases each). Between the trimmed V and J ends, which lost 4 bases and 0 bases, there was a span of 15 bases. CDR1 and CDR2 (germline): KGHDR, SFDVKD. The CDR3 consists of 17 residues. The DNA for the CDR3 is TGTGCCACCAGTGACACGGGGAGACAGAGCTCCTACAATGAGCAGTTCTTC. It translates to CATSDTGRQSSYNEQFF.

V gene TRBV10-3 combines with J gene TRBJ1-1, with 7 bases identical to TRBD1. J gave up 3 bases and V 4 bases, and 8 bases lay outside the gene matches. CDR1 is ENHRY, CDR2 SYGVKD, per germline. The CDR3 has 15 amino acids. The CDR3: CAISGRQGRDTEAFF. DNA of the CDR3: TGTGCCATCAGTGGAAGACAGGGTAGGGACACTGAAGCTTTCTTT.

This chain uses TRBV5-1 with TRBJ2-5; TRBD2 might be the D (5 bases). The CDR3 has 14 residues. Looked up from germline, CDR1 is SGHRS and CDR2 is YFSETQ. Trimming removed 6 bases from V and 5 bases from J, with 17 bases in between. The CDR3, as DNA: TGCGCCAGCACTTCGGAAACGGGGTGGGAGACCCAGTACTTC. This sequence encodes CASTSETGWETQYF.

The J gene is TRBJ1-1, the V gene TRBV5-1, with D possibly matching TRBD1 (5 bases). The germline V gene has CDR1 SGHRS and CDR2 YFSETQ. V gave up 5 bases and J gave up 0 bases, with 5 bases separating them. There are 12 residues in the CDR3. CDR3 sequence reads: CASRGVNTEAFF. The CDR3 DNA reads TGCGCCAGCAGAGGGGTGAACACTGAAGCTTTCTTT.

This clonotype has a handful of counts. V usage is TRBV24-1 and J usage is TRBJ1-4; TRBD1 agrees at 7 bases. Germline values: CDR1 KGHDR, CDR2 SFDVKD. The CDR3 consists of 15 residues. The V and J ends lost 2 bases and 5 bases, in that order; junction bases with no gene match: 4. The CDR3 DNA is TGTGCCACCAGTGATTCCGGGACAGCAAATGAAAAACTGTTTTTT. Translating gives CATSDSGTANEKLFF.

This clonotype showed up just a few times. V and J are TRBV4-3 and TRBJ1-1, with a possible D match to TRBD1 (6 bases). Germline loops: CDR1 LGHNA, CDR2 YSLEER. V was pared by 0 bases and J by 4 bases, with 15 bases between. The CDR3 totals 16 residues. The chain's CDR3 is CASSQDVGGSSTEAFF. CDR3 DNA sequence: TGCGCCAGCAGCCAAGATGTTGGGGGCAGTAGCACTGAAGCTTTCTTT.

The sample holds a few counts of this clonotype. The genes are TRBV20-1 and TRBJ1-2; a possible D gene is TRBD1 (6 bases). Germline values: CDR1 DFQATT, CDR2 SNEGSKA (reference sequence). The V gene lost 6 bases and the J gene lost 4 bases, with 12 bases spanning the gap. CDR3 length: 12 residues. CDR3 bases: TGCAGTGCCCAGACAGGAACCTATGGCTACACCTTC. It translates to CSAQTGTYGYTF.

The CDR3 DNA reads as TGCAGCGTTGAGATAGGACAGGGAACCTACGAGCAGTACTTC. Its protein product is CSVEIGQGTYEQYF. The rearrangement joins TRBV29-1 to TRBJ2-7; 8 positions match TRBD1. The germline gives CDR1 SQVTM, CDR2 ANQGSEA. CDR3 length: 14 amino acids. After removal of 3 bases from V and 2 bases from J, the junction contained 6 bases not matched to a gene.

This chain joins TRBV28 and TRBJ1-2; D may be TRBD1 (5 bases). V was pared by 6 bases and J by 8 bases, with 25 bases between. The CDR3 has 16 amino acids. In germline, CDR1 is MDHEN, CDR2 SYDVKM. CDR3 residues: CASRYSPGLRLGGYTF. CDR3 bases: TGTGCCAGCAGATACAGTCCGGGACTGCGCCTTGGGGGCTACACCTTC.

As regards this clonotype: A junction end diverges from the germline sequence, so it may reflect a read error. The chain employs TRBV7-3 and TRBJ2-3; D possibly uses TRBD1 or TRBD2 (5 bases each). The CDR3 is made up of 14 amino acids. Germline V CDR1 and CDR2: SGHTA, FQGTGA. The CDR3 sequence is CASSPGTSTNTQYF. CDR3 nucleotide sequence: TGTGCCAGCAGCCCTGGGACCAGCACAAATACGCAGTATTTT.

This clonotype was seen only a few times. The chain uses TRBV6-2 or TRBV6-3 and TRBJ2-3; D uncertain. V lost 4 bases and J lost 3, with 11 bases in between. Germline V CDR1 and CDR2: MNHEY, SVGEGT. The CDR3 is made up of 14 amino acids. CDR3 sequence: CASSFLQVTDTQYF. CDR3 DNA sequence: TGTGCCAGCAGTTTTTTACAAGTTACAGATACGCAGTATTTT.

This clonotype was counted between two and nine times. The rearrangement uses TRBV12-3 or TRBV12-4 and TRBJ2-2, with D possibly called TRBD1 or TRBD2 (6 bases each). V was pared by 3 bases and J by 7 bases, with 15 bases between. The CDR3 contains 15 residues. The CDR3 DNA follows: TGTGCCAGCAGTTTCCACCCAGGGGAGGACGGGGAGCTGTTTTTT. Residues: CASSFHPGEDGELFF.

This chain uses TRBV24-1 with TRBJ2-2; the match to TRBD1 covers 10 bases. The CDR3 consists of 15 residues. The trim removed 7 bases at V and 2 bases at J, leaving 3 bases unmatched. Germline V gene data show CDR1 as KGHDR and CDR2 as SFDVKD. The CDR3: CATSRDRGNTGELFF. DNA of the CDR3: TGTGCCACCAGCCGGGACAGGGGAAACACCGGGGAGCTGTTTTTT.

V usage is TRBV3-1 and J usage is TRBJ1-1; TRBD1 agrees at 9 bases. The CDR3 is made up of 15 amino acids. The ends lost 4 bases at V and 6 bases at J; junction bases unmatched: 9. The germline V gene has CDR1 LGHDT and CDR2 YNNKEL (reference sequence). This CDR3 is CASSPRQGGSAEAFF. Here the CDR3 DNA reads TGTGCCAGCAGCCCCCGACAGGGGGGATCAGCTGAAGCTTTCTTT.

The rearrangement uses TRBV6-5 and TRBJ2-2; D is unclear. V gave up 2 bases and J gave up 8 bases, with 12 bases separating them. Looked up from germline, CDR1 is MNHEY and CDR2 is SVGAGI. The CDR3 is 14 amino acids. The CDR3 loop is CASSYRPIAGELFF. CDR3 nucleotide sequence: TGTGCCAGCAGTTACCGCCCCATTGCTGGGGAGCTGTTTTTT.

This clonotype was seen a handful of times. This sequence joins TRBV5-1 and TRBJ2-6; D gene uncertain. From germline, CDR1 is SGHRS and CDR2 YFSETQ. This CDR3 has 18 residues. The ends were cut back, 0 bases at V and 2 bases at J, with 15 bases in the middle. CDR3 in DNA: TGCGCCAGCAGCTTGGAGCCAGGTCTGACTCCTGGGGCCAACGTCCTGACTTTC. Residues: CASSLEPGLTPGANVLTF.

The chain couples TRBV6-5 to TRBJ1-4; 7 bases are shared with TRBD1. Germline lookup yields CDR1 MNHEY and CDR2 SVGAGI. V lost 5 bases, J lost 2 bases, and 2 bases stayed unmatched. This CDR3 is built from 14 residues. The CDR3 region is CASSNRGTNEKLFF. In DNA, the CDR3 is TGTGCCAGCAGTAACAGGGGCACTAATGAAAAACTGTTTTTT.

Concerning this clonotype: With a much larger clone just one base away, this may be a read error. This sequence joins TRBV3-1 and TRBJ2-2; no firm D call. Germline V gives CDR1 LGHDT, CDR2 YNNKEL (reference sequence). V was cut by 5 bases and J by 6 bases, with 4 bases left in between. This CDR3 comprises 11 residues. The CDR3 DNA reads TGTGCCAGCAGCTGGGCCGGGGAGCTGTTTTTT. This gives the protein CASSWAGELFF.

The genes are TRBV7-8 and TRBJ2-2; 9 bases match TRBD1. This CDR3 is 18 amino acids long. Germline V gene data show CDR1 as SGHVS and CDR2 as FQNEAQ. The V segment lost 2 bases and the J segment 6 bases; nucleotides outside the gene matches: 13. Here the CDR3 DNA reads TGTGCCAGCAGCTTAAGAGGGACAGGGTCAACCTTCTCCGGGGAGCTGTTTTTT. Its translation: CASSLRGTGSTFSGELFF. Looking up the rest from reference TRBV7-8 and TRBJ2-2 gives the full variable domain: GAGVSQSPRYKVAKRGQDVALRCDPISGHVSLFWYQQALGQGPEFLTYFQNEAQLDKSGLPSDRFFAERPEGSVSTLKIQRTQQEDSAVYLCASSLRGTGSTFSGELFFGEGSRLTVL.

This sequence joins TRBV7-2 and TRBJ2-1, with D possibly being TRBD2 (6 bases). The CDR3 has 17 amino acids. V was clipped by 3 bases and J by 0 bases, with 15 bases between them. Germline CDR1 and CDR2: SGHTA and FQGNSA. Here the CDR3 reads CASSFRPGVSSYNEQFF. Here the CDR3 DNA reads TGTGCCAGCAGCTTTCGCCCGGGGGTTAGCTCCTACAATGAGCAGTTCTTC. Together with reference TRBV7-2 and TRBJ2-1, the CDR3 gives the full variable domain: GAGVSQSPSNKVTEKGKDVELRCDPISGHTALYWYRQSLGQGLEFLIYFQGNSAPDKSGLPSDRFSAERTGGSVSTLTIQRTQQEDSAVYLCASSFRPGVSSYNEQFFGPGTRLTVL.

This clonotype was counted between two and nine times. V is TRBV5-1 and J is TRBJ2-5; 8 bases are shared with TRBD1. Germline values: CDR1 SGHRS, CDR2 YFSETQ. CDR3 length: 16 amino acids. The J segment lost 1 base and the V segment lost 5 bases, leaving 10 bases of the junction unmatched. The CDR3 coding sequence is TGCGCCAGCAGGACTACCGGGACAGGCACCCAAGAGACCCAGTACTTC. Translation: CASRTTGTGTQETQYF.

The chain carries TRBV20-1 and TRBJ2-3; D call uncertain. Trimming stripped 6 bases from V and 2 bases from J, with 9 bases between. Germline CDR1 reads DFQATT; CDR2 reads SNEGSKA (reference sequence). The CDR3 runs 12 residues. The CDR3 DNA follows: TGCAGTGCCTACGACCTCACAGATACGCAGTATTTT. Protein sequence: CSAYDLTDTQYF.

The chain links TRBV7-9 to TRBJ2-1; perhaps TRBD1 as D (6 bases). Germline CDR1 reads SEHNR; CDR2 reads FQNEAQ (reference sequence). This CDR3 comprises 16 residues. Trimming stripped 5 bases from V and 0 bases from J, with 14 bases between. The chain's CDR3 is CASSNRDKSSYNEQFF. CDR3 bases: TGTGCCAGCAGCAACCGGGACAAGAGCTCCTACAATGAGCAGTTCTTC. The full variable domain, in which reference TRBV7-9 and TRBJ2-1 provide the parts outside the CDR3, is DTGVSQNPRHKITKRGQNVTFRCDPISEHNRLYWYRQTLGQGPEFLTYFQNEAQLEKSRLLSDRFSAERPKGSFSTLEIQRTEQGDSAMYLCASSNRDKSSYNEQFFGPGTRLTVL.